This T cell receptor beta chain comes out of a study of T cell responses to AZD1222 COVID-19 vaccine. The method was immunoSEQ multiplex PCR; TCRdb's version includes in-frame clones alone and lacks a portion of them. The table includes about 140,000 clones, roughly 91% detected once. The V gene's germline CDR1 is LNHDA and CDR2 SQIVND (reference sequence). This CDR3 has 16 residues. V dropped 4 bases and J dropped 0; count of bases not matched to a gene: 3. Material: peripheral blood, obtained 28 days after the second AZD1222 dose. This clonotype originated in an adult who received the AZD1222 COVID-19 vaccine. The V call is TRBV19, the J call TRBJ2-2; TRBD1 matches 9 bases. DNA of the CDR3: TGTGCCAGTAGTACCGACAGGGGGGCGAACACCGGGGAGCTGTTTTTT. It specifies CASSTDRGANTGELFF.